This T cell receptor beta chain was sequenced for a study of blood T cells in healthy people across ages. This CDR3 region has 14 residues. Germline V CDR1 and CDR2: SEHNR, FQNEAQ (reference sequence). Next came a second PCR, run for about 6 to 12 cycles, which used a sample-barcoded 5' primer along with a J-beta primer mix. TCRdb called the 5' RACE reads again in MiXCR, with one record for every CDR3 protein. The profile shows some 890,000 distinct CDR3 sequences, under 35% of them singletons. Comments on this clonotype: Compared with germline, one end of the junction differs, possibly owing to a read error.

These data are also associated with another study on T cells of mothers and their children. That study adds: A second PCR was performed with the M1S primer. This primer added sample barcodes and 2-4 random nucleotides. The TCR beta CDR3 read count exceeded 8.5 million for each mother and was several million for each child. Thymic selection shapes TCR recombination output similarly in related and unrelated pairs.

The source of this sequence is a woman between 35 and 50 years old in good health. Material: blood. This rearrangement joins TRBV7-9 to TRBJ2-2; the D gene is possibly TRBD2 (5 bases). CDR3 sequence reads: CASCGVSNTGERFF. For the CDR3, the DNA is TGTGCCAGCTGTGGAGTCTCGAACACCGGGGAGCGGTTTTTT.